These 23 T cell receptor beta chains share one sample of origin, sequenced in a study of blood T cell repertoires in COVID-19. Sequenced by immunoSEQ multiplex PCR; TCRdb stores in-frame clones only, minus some. The sample shows a few hundred thousand clones, 85% to 90% of them seen only once. The sequenced material came from PBMCs or T cells enriched from blood (not recorded which). These receptors were taken from a woman aged 18-35 years with acute COVID-19.

The V call is TRBV2, the J call TRBJ1-5; 9 nucleotides agree with TRBD1. Germline CDR1 is SNHLY and CDR2 is FYNNEI. The CDR3 is made up of 17 amino acids. J lost 4 bases, V lost 4 bases, and 11 bases had no gene match. The DNA of the CDR3 is TGTGCCAGCAGTGTGAAGACAGGGGGTAGTCCGAATCAGCCCCAGCATTTT. Its protein product is CASSVKTGGSPNQPQHF. The whole variable domain, remainder taken from reference TRBV2 and TRBJ1-5, is EPEVTQTPSHQVTQMGQEVILRCVPISNHLYFYWYRQILGQKVEFLVSFYNNEISEKSEIFDDQFSVERPDGSNFTLKIRSTKLEDSAMYFCASSVKTGGSPNQPQHFGDGTRLSIL.

The count of this clone is one. This chain joins TRBV7-9 and TRBJ2-7, with TRBD1 identical over 12 bases. This CDR3 contains 15 residues. V lost 8 bases to trimming and J lost 5 bases; unmatched junction nucleotides: 10. CDR1 is SEHNR, CDR2 FQNEAQ, per germline (reference sequence). This CDR3 is CASEEGTGGFHEQYF. The CDR3 nucleotides read TGTGCCAGCGAGGAGGGGACAGGGGGCTTCCACGAGCAGTACTTC.

The CDR3 region is CASSLENGNSPLHF. In nucleotides, the CDR3 is TGCGCCAGCAGCTTGGAGAATGGCAATTCACCCCTCCACTTT. The V call is TRBV5-1, the J call TRBJ1-6; no reliable D call. The ends were cut back, 0 bases at V and 7 bases at J, with 8 bases in the middle. The CDR3 runs 14 residues. In germline, CDR1 is SGHRS, CDR2 YFSETQ. The complete variable domain, with remaining parts taken from reference TRBV5-1 and TRBJ1-6, reads KAGVTQTPRYLIKTRGQQVTLSCSPISGHRSVSWYQQTPGQGLQFLFEYFSETQRNKGNFPGRFSGRQFSNSRSEMNVSTLELGDSALYLCASSLENGNSPLHFGNGTRLTVT.

This clone appeared a few times. The chain recombines TRBV27 with TRBJ2-7; the match to TRBD1 covers 7 bases. The CDR3 runs 15 residues. Germline trimming cut 6 bases from V and 1 base from J; bases unmatched to any gene: 9. Germline values: CDR1 MNHEY, CDR2 SMNVEV (reference sequence). The CDR3 nucleotides read TGTGCCAGCAGGTCGAAACCGGGACAGTCCTACGAGCAGTACTTC. This gives the protein CASRSKPGQSYEQYF.

DNA for the CDR3: TGTGCCAGCAGTGCGTTGCGGGGCGAGCAGTACTTC. Its translation: CASSALRGEQYF. The chain uses TRBV2 and TRBJ2-7; D might be TRBD2 (6 bases). Between the trimmed V and J ends, which lost 4 bases and 6 bases, there was a span of 10 bases. Per the germline V gene, CDR1 is SNHLY and CDR2 is FYNNEI. The CDR3 length is 12 residues.

The V and J genes are TRBV19 and TRBJ1-2; no clear D. Germline V gives CDR1 LNHDA, CDR2 SQIVND (reference sequence). The length of the CDR3 is 13 residues. V lost 0 bases to trimming and J lost 4 bases, with 6 bases between them. The DNA of the CDR3 is TGTGCCAGTAGTATAGAGAGGAGCTATGGCTACACCTTC. It specifies CASSIERSYGYTF.

The genes are TRBV7-3 and TRBJ2-1; 8 positions agree with TRBD2. Germline-derived CDR1 and CDR2 are SGHTA and FQGTGA. V dropped 5 bases and J dropped 5; count of bases not matched to a gene: 5. The CDR3 loop spans 14 amino acids. The CDR3 here is CASSPSRGDNEQFF. The CDR3 DNA reads TGTGCCAGCAGCCCCTCGCGGGGGGACAATGAGCAGTTCTTC.

Comment on this clone: This sample includes further DNA sequences coding for the same CDR3. The V gene is TRBV6-5, the J gene TRBJ1-5; D might be TRBD1 (5 bases). The CDR3 is 13 amino acids. The germline V gene has CDR1 MNHEY and CDR2 SVGAGI. Deletions cut 2 bases from V and 4 bases from J, with 6 bases between. CDR3 sequence: CASSYRGNQPQHF. CDR3 DNA sequence: TGTGCCAGCAGTTACCGGGGGAATCAGCCCCAGCATTTT.

J is TRBJ1-2 and V is TRBV28; 8 positions match TRBD1. This CDR3 region has 15 residues. Germline V gives CDR1 MDHEN, CDR2 SYDVKM. V trimming: 3 bases; J trimming: 4 bases; junction bases outside the gene matches: 7. CDR3 residues: CASSFLSGTGYGYTF. DNA for the CDR3: TGTGCCAGCAGTTTCCTTTCCGGGACAGGCTATGGCTACACCTTC.

The chain links TRBV3-1 (or the pseudogene TRBV3-2) to TRBJ1-1; D may be TRBD1 (5 bases). Trimming removed 1 base at V and 1 base at J, with 10 bases between. Germline V CDR1 and CDR2: LGHDT, YNNKEL (reference sequence). The CDR3 covers 15 residues. The CDR3 region is CASSQGAGWNTEAFF. In DNA, the CDR3 is TGTGCCAGCAGCCAAGGGGCAGGGTGGAACACTGAAGCTTTCTTT.

The chain recombines TRBV6-6 with TRBJ1-2; tentatively, D is TRBD1 (6 bases). With 5 bases removed from V and 4 bases from J, the gap between germline ends came to 17 bases. The CDR3 runs 15 residues. Germline CDR1 and CDR2: MNHNY and SVGAGI (reference sequence). The CDR3 is CASSTPGGGGYGYTF. The CDR3 DNA sequence: TGTGCCAGCAGTACCCCGGGCGGGGGCGGCTATGGCTACACCTTC.

V gene TRBV11-3 combines with J gene TRBJ1-1, with 7 bases aligning to TRBD1. The germline CDR1 and CDR2 sequences are SGHNT and YENEEA. CDR3 length equals 14 residues. Losses at the gene ends were 3 bases for V and 6 bases for J; bases not matched to a gene: 7. The CDR3 here is CASSLLQGSAEAFF. The CDR3 DNA follows: TGTGCCAGCAGCTTGCTACAGGGGAGCGCTGAAGCTTTCTTT.

The J gene is TRBJ1-3, the V gene TRBV2; a possible D gene is TRBD1 (5 bases). The CDR3 is 16 amino acids. Trimming removed 9 bases at V and 1 base at J, with 19 bases between. The V gene's germline CDR1 is SNHLY and CDR2 FYNNEI. The CDR3 protein is CASSRAGPNSGNTIYF. CDR3 bases: TGTGCCAGTAGCAGGGCAGGCCCGAATTCTGGAAACACCATATATTTT.

The chain links TRBV24-1 to TRBJ1-4; TRBD1 agrees at 7 bases. The junction had 9 bases not matched to a gene; V was cut back by 10 bases and J by 5 bases. CDR1 is KGHDR, CDR2 SFDVKD, per germline. The CDR3 runs 14 residues. The CDR3 DNA reads TGTGCCACTAGCTCAGGGGGGATGAATGAAAAACTGTTTTTT. Residues: CATSSGGMNEKLFF.

The chain joins TRBV12-3 or TRBV12-4 to TRBJ1-2; the D is unclear. The CDR3 runs to 13 residues. V lost 3 bases and J lost 4, with 9 bases in between. Written as DNA, the CDR3 is TGTGCCAGCAGTTTGTTGGAGGGCTATGGCTACACCTTC. Translating gives CASSLLEGYGYTF.

The chain is built from TRBV10-3 and TRBJ2-1; a possible D gene is TRBD2 (5 bases). The CDR3 has 13 residues. The germline V and J ends were trimmed by 4 bases and 5 bases, with 9 bases remaining between them. The germline V gene has CDR1 ENHRY and CDR2 SYGVKD. The DNA of the CDR3 is TGTGCCATCAGTGGTGACGGGAACAATGAGCAGTTCTTC. This codes for CAISGDGNNEQFF.

The chain recombines TRBV28 with TRBJ1-5, with D possibly matching TRBD1 (6 bases). V dropped 3 bases and J dropped 7 bases, with 13 bases sitting between them. The CDR3 sequence is 14 residues long. The germline V gene encodes CDR1 MDHEN and CDR2 SYDVKM. The CDR3 DNA follows: TGTGCCAGCAGTTTGCTCGGGGGGGGCCAGCCCCAGCATTTT. Its protein is CASSLLGGGQPQHF. The full variable domain, its missing parts supplied by reference TRBV28 and TRBJ1-5, is DVKVTQSSRYLVKRTGEKVFLECVQDMDHENMFWYRQDPGLGLRLIYFSYDVKMKEKGDIPEGYSVSREKKERFSLILESASTNQTSMYLCASSLLGGGQPQHFGDGTRLSIL.

This clone was picked up a small number of times. This sequence joins TRBV19 and TRBJ1-2, with TRBD1 as a possible D gene (6 bases). This CDR3 has 15 amino acids. V was trimmed by 3 bases and J by 3 bases, leaving 14 bases between them. Per the germline V gene, CDR1 is LNHDA and CDR2 is SQIVND (reference sequence). The CDR3, as DNA: TGTGCCAGTAGTATGGTCCCCACAGGGTACTATGGCTACACCTTC. It translates to CASSMVPTGYYGYTF.

This chain uses TRBV5-4 with TRBJ2-3; tentative D call: TRBD2 (5 bases). Germline V gives CDR1 SGHNT, CDR2 YYREEE (reference sequence). The CDR3 has 15 amino acids. The V end lost 5 bases, the J end lost 5 bases, and 18 bases lay between the germline ends. The DNA for the CDR3 is TGTGCCAGCAGGAACGGAGCGGAGGCGCGAGATACGCAGTATTTT. Its protein is CASRNGAEARDTQYF.

This sequence joins TRBV10-3 and TRBJ2-7, with D possibly being TRBD1 (5 bases). The V end lost 6 bases, the J end lost 7 bases, and 19 bases lay between the germline ends. This CDR3 region has 14 residues. Germline V gives CDR1 ENHRY, CDR2 SYGVKD. The CDR3 DNA reads as TGTGCCATCAGAAGTGGCGAGCGCCAGGGTGAGCAGTACTTC. This gives the protein CAIRSGERQGEQYF.

V gene TRBV3-1 (or the pseudogene TRBV3-2) combines with J gene TRBJ2-3; 7 positions agree with TRBD2. The CDR3 consists of 15 residues. V was pared by 2 bases and J by 2 bases, with 4 bases of the junction left unmatched. The germline V gene encodes CDR1 LGHDT and CDR2 YNNKEL (reference sequence). The CDR3 spells CASSQWLADTDTQYF. The CDR3 bases are TGTGCCAGCAGCCAATGGCTAGCGGACACAGATACGCAGTATTTT.

The rearrangement joins TRBV19 to TRBJ2-1, with a tentative D call TRBD1 (5 bases). V lost 10 bases to trimming and J lost 6 bases, with 13 bases between them. Germline V lookup: CDR1 LNHDA, CDR2 SQIVND (reference sequence). The CDR3 has 12 amino acids. CDR3 in amino acids: CATLTRGNEQFF. CDR3 in DNA: TGTGCCACCCTGACAAGGGGCAATGAGCAGTTCTTC.

The chain is built from TRBV6-1 and TRBJ1-2, with D possibly matching TRBD1 (5 bases). Between the trimmed V and J ends, which lost 0 bases and 6 bases, there was a span of 20 bases. In germline, CDR1 is MNHNS, CDR2 SASEGT. CDR3 size: 17 residues. CDR3 DNA: TGTGCCAGCAGTGAAGCGGGTACCCTCGGGACTAGGAATGGCTACACCTTC. Its protein is CASSEAGTLGTRNGYTF.